A single sample gave rise to the 20 T cell receptor beta chains below, sequenced in a study of T cell changes during pregnancy in multiple sclerosis. Sequenced by immunoSEQ multiplex PCR; TCRdb stores in-frame clones only, minus some. The table lists approximately 84,000 clones, nearly 95% of them singletons, with about 1% in the top ten. Specimen: peripheral blood, collected in the second trimester of pregnancy. Receptors originate from a female donor in good health, enrolled as a control in a pregnancy study.

V gene TRBV19 combines with J gene TRBJ2-7; maybe TRBD2 (5 bases). CDR1 LNHDA and CDR2 SQIVND come from the germline V gene (reference sequence). This CDR3 is 14 amino acids long. V was clipped by 8 bases and J by 2 bases, with 16 bases between them. As DNA, the CDR3 is TGTGCCAGTTCCGCCTCCGGGATGACCTACGAGCAGTACTTC. Encoded protein: CASSASGMTYEQYF.

Comment on this clone: Other DNA sequences in the same sample also yield this CDR3. The rearrangement joins TRBV10-3 to TRBJ2-5; TRBD1 is a possible D gene (5 bases). The CDR3 length is 13 residues. V lost 3 bases and J 5 bases, leaving 10 bases between the germline ends. CDR1 and CDR2 from the germline V gene are ENHRY and SYGVKD. The CDR3 DNA is TGTGCCATCAGTGAAAGGGGTGAGGAGACCCAGTACTTC. It translates to CAISERGEETQYF.

This rearrangement joins TRBV5-1 to TRBJ1-1, with 7 bases aligning to TRBD1. This CDR3 has 14 amino acids. CDR1 and CDR2 (germline): SGHRS, YFSETQ. The V and J ends lost 1 base and 2 bases, in that order; junction bases with no gene match: 2. CDR3 sequence: CASSLRTGNTEAFF. CDR3 nucleotides: TGCGCCAGCAGCTTGAGGACAGGAAACACTGAAGCTTTCTTT. The full variable domain, rest sourced from reference TRBV5-1 and TRBJ1-1, is KAGVTQTPRYLIKTRGQQVTLSCSPISGHRSVSWYQQTPGQGLQFLFEYFSETQRNKGNFPGRFSGRQFSNSRSEMNVSTLELGDSALYLCASSLRTGNTEAFFGQGTRLTVV.

This chain joins TRBV2 and TRBJ2-2, with TRBD1 matching 8 bases. This CDR3 comprises 14 residues. Germline V gene sequence: CDR1 SNHLY, CDR2 FYNNEI. J gave up 5 bases and V 6 bases, and 5 bases lay outside the gene matches. The CDR3 here is CASSGQGLTGELFF. As DNA, the CDR3 is TGTGCCAGCAGCGGACAGGGTTTAACCGGGGAGCTGTTTTTT.

The chain uses TRBV7-9 and TRBJ2-3; D not resolved. Germline CDR1 reads SEHNR; CDR2 reads FQNEAQ (reference sequence). Between the trimmed V and J ends, which lost 5 bases and 2 bases, there was a span of 14 bases. The CDR3 loop spans 15 amino acids. DNA of the CDR3: TGTGCCAGCAGCCCGCGGCGGAGCGACACAGATACGCAGTATTTT. This gives the protein CASSPRRSDTDTQYF.

J is TRBJ2-7 and V is TRBV11-2; the D gene is possibly TRBD1 (5 bases). Germline loops: CDR1 SGHAT, CDR2 FQNNGV. Trimming left V 1 base short and J 1 base short, with 11 bases between. The CDR3 is 15 amino acids. The chain's CDR3 is CASSLAGQESYEQYF. Written as DNA, the CDR3 is TGTGCCAGCAGCTTAGCAGGACAAGAATCCTACGAGCAGTACTTC.

This chain connects TRBV28 to TRBJ1-2, with 10 bases fitting TRBD1. Germline trimming cut 2 bases from V and 2 bases from J; bases unmatched to any gene: 8. This CDR3 has 17 residues. CDR1 is MDHEN, CDR2 SYDVKM, per germline. Written as DNA, the CDR3 is TGTGCCAGCAGTTTAAGCCCAGGGACAGGGGCCAACTATGGCTACACCTTC. As protein: CASSLSPGTGANYGYTF.

The gene calls are TRBV5-6 and TRBJ2-7; weak D call: TRBD1 (6 bases). The CDR3 is made up of 15 amino acids. The V gene's germline CDR1 is SGHDT and CDR2 YYEEEE. Trimming removed 2 bases from V and 5 bases from J, with 17 bases in between. CDR3 nucleotides: TGTGCCAGCAGCTTCTACTTGACAGGATTCAACGAGCAGTACTTC. Translation gives CASSFYLTGFNEQYF.

The gene calls are TRBV28 and TRBJ1-5; D might be TRBD1 (6 bases). Germline V gene sequence: CDR1 MDHEN, CDR2 SYDVKM. This CDR3 is 15 amino acids long. Trimming took 6 bases from V and 4 from J, leaving 16 bases between them. This CDR3 reads CASRRGWQLNQPQHF. CDR3 in DNA: TGTGCCAGCAGAAGGGGGTGGCAGCTAAATCAGCCCCAGCATTTT.

The V and J genes are TRBV11-2 and TRBJ2-7, with D unclear. V was pared by 1 base and J by 6 bases, with 22 bases between. The length of the CDR3 is 17 residues. Germline V gives CDR1 SGHAT, CDR2 FQNNGV. CDR3 DNA sequence: TGTGCCAGCAGCTTAGTGAGGTCGAGACTGGTGCCTGCCGAGCAGTACTTC. This gives the protein CASSLVRSRLVPAEQYF.

The chain has TRBV11-1 and TRBJ2-7; TRBD1 might be the D (6 bases). The V gene lost 0 bases and the J gene lost 0 bases, with 9 bases spanning the gap. The CDR3 is made up of 15 amino acids. Germline V gene lookup returns CDR1 SGHAT and CDR2 FQDESV (reference sequence). In DNA form, the CDR3 reads TGTGCCAGCAGCTTAGCCCAGGGGAGCTCCTACGAGCAGTACTTC. This gives the protein CASSLAQGSSYEQYF.

The rearrangement joins TRBV10-1 to TRBJ1-2; TRBD1 is a possible D gene (5 bases). Germline V gives CDR1 WNHNN, CDR2 SYGVQD (reference sequence). CDR3 length equals 16 residues. The V and J ends lost 4 bases and 4 bases respectively, with 19 bases between them. The CDR3 bases are TGCGCCAGCAGTGTAGGACATAAACTACGGCGCTATGGCTACACCTTC. Translating it yields CASSVGHKLRRYGYTF.

This clone was counted a single time. CDR3: CASRYSGTGDYEQYF. The CDR3 DNA is TGTGCCAGCAGGTATTCCGGGACAGGGGACTACGAGCAGTACTTC. The V call is TRBV27, the J call TRBJ2-7; 10 bases match TRBD1. Germline lookup yields CDR1 MNHEY and CDR2 SMNVEV (reference sequence). This CDR3 comprises 15 residues. V was clipped by 6 bases and J by 3 bases; unmatched bases: 8.

The V call is TRBV5-5, the J call TRBJ2-1, with TRBD2 matching over 8 bases. The germline gives CDR1 SGHKS, CDR2 YYEKEE (reference sequence). V lost 2 bases, J lost 1 base, and 8 bases stayed unmatched. The CDR3 has 17 residues. Written as DNA, the CDR3 is TGTGCCAGCAGCTTCCAGTCCACTAGCGGATCCTACAATGAGCAGTTCTTC. This gives the protein CASSFQSTSGSYNEQFF.

The rearrangement joins TRBV7-9 to TRBJ2-7; 11 nucleotides align to TRBD1. This CDR3 comprises 14 residues. V lost 4 bases and J lost 6; bases outside the gene matches: 5. The germline gives CDR1 SEHNR, CDR2 FQNEAQ (reference sequence). The CDR3 loop reads CASSSRTGGSEQYF. The CDR3 DNA sequence: TGTGCCAGCAGCTCCCGGACAGGGGGCTCCGAGCAGTACTTC.

In DNA, the CDR3 is TGTGCCAGCAGCCGGGGTGACAGGAACCACAATGAGCAGTTCTTC. Translating it yields CASSRGDRNHNEQFF. The chain recombines TRBV6-5 with TRBJ2-1, with TRBD1 as a possible D gene (6 bases). Trimming cost V 6 bases and J 5 bases, with 17 bases left between them. This CDR3 is 15 amino acids long. CDR1 MNHEY and CDR2 SVGAGI come from the germline V gene.

This clone appeared a single time. The chain couples TRBV6-6 to TRBJ2-1; D may be TRBD1 (7 bases). Germline lookup yields CDR1 MNHNY and CDR2 SVGAGI (reference sequence). V was pared by 6 bases and J by 4 bases, with 13 bases between. The CDR3 length is 14 residues. Here the CDR3 reads CASSQGGLYNEQFF. In nucleotides, the CDR3 is TGTGCCAGCAGCCAGGGGGGCCTTTACAATGAGCAGTTCTTC.

The chain links TRBV7-8 to TRBJ2-7, with a weak D call TRBD2 (6 bases). Trimming took 2 bases from V and 8 from J, leaving 16 bases between them. CDR3 length: 14 amino acids. Germline CDR1 SGHVS, CDR2 FQNEAQ. CDR3 protein: CASSLLSPGGQQYF. The DNA of the CDR3 is TGTGCCAGCAGCTTACTTAGTCCCGGGGGACAGCAGTACTTC. The variable domain in full, completed from reference TRBV7-8 and TRBJ2-7, reads GAGVSQSPRYKVAKRGQDVALRCDPISGHVSLFWYQQALGQGPEFLTYFQNEAQLDKSGLPSDRFFAERPEGSVSTLKIQRTQQEDSAVYLCASSLLSPGGQQYFGPGTRLTVT.

The chain combines TRBV6-5 with TRBJ1-2; 7 bases agree with TRBD1. Germline V gives CDR1 MNHEY, CDR2 SVGAGI. This CDR3 region has 14 residues. V lost 5 bases and J lost 8; bases outside the gene matches: 11. The CDR3 loop reads CASSGSTGVQGYTF. The CDR3 region has the DNA TGTGCCAGCAGTGGGTCAACAGGGGTGCAGGGCTACACCTTC.

V gene TRBV6-6 combines with J gene TRBJ2-1, with D unclear. The ends were cut back, 5 bases at V and 4 bases at J, with 15 bases in the middle. The CDR3 covers 15 residues. Germline-derived CDR1 and CDR2 are MNHNY and SVGAGI (reference sequence). This CDR3 reads CASSASDTIYNEQFF. DNA for the CDR3: TGTGCCAGCAGTGCCAGTGACACCATATACAATGAGCAGTTCTTC.